The 29 T cell receptor beta chains presented below share a single source sample, sequenced in a study of graft-versus-host responses after intestinal transplantation. The antigens of these receptors remain unknown. Only in-frame clones appear in the TCRdb table, and some are missing; sequencing was by immunoSEQ multiplex PCR. The sample records more than 95,000 clones, 90% to 95% being singletons. The sample in question was unstimulated CD8+ T cells sorted from spleen or lymph node cells, obtained before intestinal transplant. The receptor source for this set is a human donor who received an intestinal transplant.

J is TRBJ2-3 and V is TRBV9, with 8 bases matching TRBD2. From germline, CDR1 is SGDLS and CDR2 YYNGEE. This CDR3 has 15 amino acids. Trimming at V came to 0 bases and at J to 4 bases, leaving 4 bases not matched to a gene. The CDR3, as DNA: TGTGCCAGCAGCGTAGAAGGTAGCGGGGCAGATACGCAGTATTTT. This codes for CASSVEGSGADTQYF.

J is TRBJ1-5 and V is TRBV21-1. TRBV21-1 represents a pseudogene. The CDR3 is made up of 17 amino acids. The CDR3 protein is CASRQYIATWHHQPQHF. The CDR3 DNA reads as TGTGCCAGCAGACAGTATATAGCTACATGGCATCATCAGCCCCAGCATTTT.

The chain couples TRBV4-1 to TRBJ2-1, with D maybe TRBD1 (5 bases). V was trimmed by 0 bases and J by 7 bases, leaving 7 bases between them. This CDR3 comprises 13 residues. Per the germline V gene, CDR1 is MGHRA and CDR2 is YSYEKL. The CDR3 nucleotides are TGCGCCAGCAGCCAAGAGGGGCTAAATGAGCAGTTCTTC. It codes for CASSQEGLNEQFF.

This clone was counted once. The genes are TRBV19 and TRBJ1-2, with D tentatively TRBD1 (6 bases). Trimming took off 7 bases at V and 5 bases at J, with 8 bases between the two ends. CDR1 LNHDA and CDR2 SQIVND come from the germline V gene (reference sequence). This CDR3 is built from 11 residues. CDR3 bases: TGTGCCAGTACGGACAGATATGGCTACACCTTC. This encodes CASTDRYGYTF. Full variable domain (outside the CDR3, taken from reference TRBV19 and TRBJ1-2): DGGITQSPKYLFRKEGQNVTLSCEQNLNHDAMYWYRQDPGQGLRLIYYSQIVNDFQKGDIAEGYSVSREKKESFPLTVTSAQKNPTAFYLCASTDRYGYTFGSGTRLTVV.

The J gene is TRBJ2-3, the V gene TRBV30; D remains ambiguous. This CDR3 spans 11 amino acids. V lost 8 bases to trimming and J lost 0 bases, with 6 bases between them. Germline CDR1 reads GTSNPN; CDR2 reads SVGIG (reference sequence). As DNA, the CDR3 is TGTGCCACAGAGAGCACAGATACGCAGTATTTT. This encodes CATESTDTQYF.

The chain links TRBV11-2 to TRBJ2-3, with 12 bases matching TRBD2. The trim removed 5 bases at V and 0 bases at J, leaving 12 bases unmatched. Germline V lookup: CDR1 SGHAT, CDR2 FQNNGV. This CDR3 has 19 residues. Written as DNA, the CDR3 is TGTGCCAGCAGCCACTCCCTAGCGGGGGGGATTACTAGCACAGATACGCAGTATTTT. Amino acid sequence: CASSHSLAGGITSTDTQYF.

The DNA of the CDR3 is TGTGCCAGCAGCTTAGTGTCAGATACGCAGTATTTT. It codes for CASSLVSDTQYF. The rearrangement links TRBV13 to TRBJ2-3; D gene ambiguous. CDR1 PRHDT and CDR2 FYEKMQ come from the germline V gene (reference sequence). Deletions cut 1 base from V and 4 bases from J, with 3 bases between. This CDR3 has 12 residues. Full variable domain (missing parts from reference TRBV13 and TRBJ2-3): AAGVIQSPRHLIKEKRETATLKCYPIPRHDTVYWYQQGPGQDPQFLISFYEKMQSDKGSIPDRFSAQQFSDYHSELNMSSLELGDSALYFCASSLVSDTQYFGPGTRLTVL.

V usage is TRBV27 and J usage is TRBJ2-1; possibly TRBD1 or TRBD2 for D (6 bases each). Trimming stripped 3 bases from V and 8 bases from J, with 14 bases between. The CDR3 sequence is 14 residues long. The germline V gene has CDR1 MNHEY and CDR2 SMNVEV (reference sequence). CDR3: CASSFVGGLDEQFF. CDR3 sequence (DNA): TGTGCCAGCAGTTTTGTCGGGGGCTTAGATGAGCAGTTCTTC.

The chain is built from TRBV2 and TRBJ2-5; 8 positions agree with TRBD2. The CDR3 spans 13 residues. From germline, CDR1 is SNHLY and CDR2 FYNNEI. The CDR3 bases are TGTGTCGCCGGGACTAGTTTCCGTGAGACCCAGTACTTC. This gives the protein CVAGTSFRETQYF.

The J gene is TRBJ1-5, the V gene TRBV5-1; possibly TRBD1 for D (6 bases). Germline V CDR1 and CDR2: SGHRS, YFSETQ. This CDR3 contains 14 residues. V lost 3 bases, J lost 3 bases, and 10 bases lay in between. The CDR3 DNA is TGCGCCAGCAGCTGGGGGGACAACAATCAGCCCCAGCATTTT. Its protein product is CASSWGDNNQPQHF. The entire variable domain, with the rest obtained from reference TRBV5-1 and TRBJ1-5, is as follows: KAGVTQTPRYLIKTRGQQVTLSCSPISGHRSVSWYQQTPGQGLQFLFEYFSETQRNKGNFPGRFSGRQFSNSRSEMNVSTLELGDSALYLCASSWGDNNQPQHFGDGTRLSIL.

The chain couples TRBV6-5 to TRBJ1-1, with 7 bases fitting TRBD1. The J segment lost 9 bases and the V segment lost 8 bases, leaving 9 bases of the junction unmatched. This CDR3 is 12 amino acids long. Germline lookup yields CDR1 MNHEY and CDR2 SVGAGI. The CDR3 region is CASGTARSKAFF. The CDR3 coding sequence is TGTGCCAGCGGGACAGCTCGATCCAAAGCTTTCTTT.

The V call is TRBV27, the J call TRBJ2-7; D not resolved. The CDR3 has 15 residues. The V and J ends lost 4 bases and 3 bases respectively, with 16 bases between them. Looked up from germline, CDR1 is MNHEY and CDR2 is SMNVEV (reference sequence). This CDR3 reads CASSSHQEKRYEQYF. DNA of the CDR3: TGTGCCAGCAGTTCCCATCAGGAAAAACGCTACGAGCAGTACTTC.

This clone has a single count. The chain recombines TRBV28 with TRBJ2-3; 7 nucleotides match TRBD2. This CDR3 has 15 residues. The germline CDR1 and CDR2 sequences are MDHEN and SYDVKM. Losses at the gene ends were 1 base for V and 2 bases for J; bases not matched to a gene: 3. DNA of the CDR3: TGTGCCAGCAGTTTATTTGCGGGGGTCACAGATACGCAGTATTTT. It is translated as CASSLFAGVTDTQYF. Drawing the rest from reference TRBV28 and TRBJ2-3, the complete variable domain is DVKVTQSSRYLVKRTGEKVFLECVQDMDHENMFWYRQDPGLGLRLIYFSYDVKMKEKGDIPEGYSVSREKKERFSLILESASTNQTSMYLCASSLFAGVTDTQYFGPGTRLTVL.

The rearrangement uses TRBV19 and TRBJ2-5; TRBD2 is a possible D gene (5 bases). The DNA end is a closer match to TRBJ2-7, so the J assignment may be wrong. CDR3 length: 14 residues. The germline V gene has CDR1 LNHDA and CDR2 SQIVND (reference sequence). CDR3 residues: CASSIYSGDYEQYF. CDR3 nucleotide sequence: TGTGCCAGTAGTATTTACTCCGGGGACTACGAGCAGTACTTC.

This chain links TRBV4-1 with TRBJ2-3; D unclear. The CDR3 sequence is 13 residues long. Germline values: CDR1 MGHRA, CDR2 YSYEKL. Trimming stripped 1 base from V and 4 bases from J, with 6 bases between. The CDR3 sequence is CASSQGFPDTQYF. CDR3 coding DNA: TGCGCCAGCAGCCAAGGTTTCCCAGATACGCAGTATTTT.

This clone is a singleton in its sample. The gene calls are TRBV7-6 and TRBJ2-3; 10 nucleotides agree with TRBD2. Germline V gene lookup returns CDR1 SGHVS and CDR2 FNYEAQ. The CDR3 loop spans 15 amino acids. With V trimmed by 4 bases and J by 4 bases, 5 bases remained unmatched. The CDR3 DNA follows: TGTGCCAGCAGCTCAGCGGGGGGGCCCGCAGATACGCAGTATTTT. Its translation: CASSSAGGPADTQYF. Looking up the rest from reference TRBV7-6 and TRBJ2-3 gives the full variable domain: GAGVSQSPRYKVTKRGQDVALRCDPISGHVSLYWYRQALGQGPEFLTYFNYEAQQDKSGLPNDRFSAERPEGSISTLTIQRTEQRDSAMYRCASSSAGGPADTQYFGPGTRLTVL.

The chain uses TRBV18 and TRBJ1-2; D might be TRBD1 (6 bases). This CDR3 spans 17 amino acids. The germline gives CDR1 KGHSH, CDR2 LQKENI. The ends were cut back, 6 bases at V and 0 bases at J, with 20 bases in the middle. In DNA form, the CDR3 reads TGTGCCAGCTCTCCGGGGGCCGTCTCCGGACCTAACTATGGCTACACCTTC. It translates to CASSPGAVSGPNYGYTF.

The J gene is TRBJ1-1, the V gene TRBV6-5, with D possibly matching TRBD1 (5 bases). The V and J ends lost 8 bases and 2 bases respectively, with 15 bases between them. Germline V gene lookup returns CDR1 MNHEY and CDR2 SVGAGI. The CDR3 loop spans 14 amino acids. CDR3 bases: TGTGCCAGCGGGGCCGGGGAGCCCAACACTGAAGCTTTCTTT. As protein: CASGAGEPNTEAFF.

This chain links TRBV9 with TRBJ2-1, with 9 bases identical to TRBD2. V lost 3 bases and J lost 5; bases outside the gene matches: 6. CDR3 length: 15 amino acids. From germline, CDR1 is SGDLS and CDR2 YYNGEE. CDR3 coding DNA: TGTGCCAGCAGCGCGTCTAGCGGGGTCAACAATGAGCAGTTCTTC. Protein: CASSASSGVNNEQFF.

The CDR3 coding sequence is TGTGCCAGCAGCGTAGCTCCAGGGGCCCAAGAGACCCAGTACTTC. Amino acid sequence: CASSVAPGAQETQYF. This chain links TRBV9 with TRBJ2-5; possible D gene TRBD1, 6 bases. This CDR3 spans 15 amino acids. CDR1 and CDR2 from the germline V gene are SGDLS and YYNGEE. Trimming left V 0 bases short and J 1 base short, with 10 bases between.

This rearrangement joins TRBV2 to TRBJ1-5; 10 nucleotides match TRBD1. The CDR3 runs 18 residues. V gave up 5 bases and J gave up 0 bases; unmatched junction bases: 10. Germline V gene lookup returns CDR1 SNHLY and CDR2 FYNNEI. The CDR3 coding sequence is TGTGCCAGCAGTCCCCGGGACAGGGGTGAATATAGCAATCAGCCCCAGCATTTT. As protein: CASSPRDRGEYSNQPQHF.

The chain has TRBV6-5 and TRBJ2-2; D gene ambiguous. Per germline, CDR1 MNHEY and CDR2 SVGAGI. The CDR3 is 13 residues long. V was trimmed by 6 bases and J by 7 bases, leaving 12 bases between them. CDR3 sequence (DNA): TGTGCCAGCAGAGTAGGCACTGTCGGGGAGCTGTTTTTT. Protein sequence: CASRVGTVGELFF.

This chain uses TRBV4-1 with TRBJ1-1, with TRBD1 matching 7 bases. The CDR3 extends over 14 amino acids. Germline lookup yields CDR1 MGHRA and CDR2 YSYEKL. V gave up 1 base and J gave up 7 bases; unmatched junction bases: 6. Here the CDR3 reads CASSQVFRDSEAFF. CDR3 coding DNA: TGCGCCAGCAGCCAAGTCTTCCGGGACAGTGAAGCTTTCTTT.

The chain joins TRBV27 to TRBJ2-7, with D hard to call. Germline V gene data show CDR1 as MNHEY and CDR2 as SMNVEV (reference sequence). Trimming left V 3 bases short and J 0 bases short, with 9 bases between. The CDR3 loop spans 14 amino acids. The CDR3 DNA reads TGTGCCAGCAGTTTTAGGTCCGACTCCTACGAGCAGTACTTC. This codes for CASSFRSDSYEQYF.

The rearrangement joins TRBV10-2 to TRBJ2-1; perhaps TRBD1 as D (6 bases). Trimming removed 2 bases at V and 9 bases at J, with 8 bases between. Germline CDR1 is WSHSY and CDR2 is SAAADI. The CDR3 has 12 residues. CDR3: CASSEGGPEQFF. CDR3 DNA sequence: TGCGCCAGCAGTGAGGGGGGCCCTGAGCAGTTCTTC.

V and J are TRBV19 and TRBJ1-1; possible D gene TRBD1, 5 bases. V lost 1 base to trimming and J lost 5 bases, with 8 bases between them. Germline-derived CDR1 and CDR2 are LNHDA and SQIVND (reference sequence). This CDR3 is built from 13 residues. The CDR3 region is CASSIGDLTEAFF. CDR3 sequence (DNA): TGTGCCAGTAGTATAGGGGACCTAACTGAAGCTTTCTTT.

The chain is built from TRBV5-6 and TRBJ1-1; D possibly corresponds to TRBD1 (6 bases). V shed 0 bases and J shed 10 bases, with 16 bases lying between them. CDR1 and CDR2 (germline): SGHDT, YYEEEE. This CDR3 is built from 14 residues. The CDR3 nucleotides read TGTGCCAGCAGCTTGGCCTTAGGGGGGGTTGGAGCTTTCTTT. As protein: CASSLALGGVGAFF.

This clone was seen a few times. Germline is not matched at one junction end, which may reflect a read error. V gene TRBV18 combines with J gene TRBJ1-1, with D possibly matching TRBD1 (5 bases). Germline V CDR1 and CDR2: KGHSH, LQKENI. This CDR3 contains 16 residues. CDR3 sequence: CASSPPAGYRNAEAFF. The CDR3, as DNA: TGTGCCAGCTCACCACCGGCTGGGTACAGGAACGCTGAAGCTTTCTTT.

The gene calls are TRBV4-2 and TRBJ1-2, with D hard to call. The CDR3 covers 13 residues. In germline, CDR1 is LGHNA, CDR2 YNFKEQ. The V end was cut by 0 bases, the J end by 3 bases, with 5 bases between. CDR3 nucleotides: TGTGCCAGCAGCCAAGAGCGCGACTATGGCTACACCTTC. It translates to CASSQERDYGYTF.